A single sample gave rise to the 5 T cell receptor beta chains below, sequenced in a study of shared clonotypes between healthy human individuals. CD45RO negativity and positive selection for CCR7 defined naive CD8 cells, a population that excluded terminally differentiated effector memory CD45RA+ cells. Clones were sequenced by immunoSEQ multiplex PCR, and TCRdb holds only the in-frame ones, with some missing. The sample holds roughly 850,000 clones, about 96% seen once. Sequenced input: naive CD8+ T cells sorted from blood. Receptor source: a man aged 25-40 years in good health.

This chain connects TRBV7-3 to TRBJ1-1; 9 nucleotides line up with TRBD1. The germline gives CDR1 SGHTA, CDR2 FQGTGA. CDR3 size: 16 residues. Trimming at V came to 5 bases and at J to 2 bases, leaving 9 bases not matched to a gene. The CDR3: CASSPTGTGSNTEAFF. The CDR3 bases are TGTGCCAGCAGCCCGACCGGGACAGGGTCAAACACTGAAGCTTTCTTT. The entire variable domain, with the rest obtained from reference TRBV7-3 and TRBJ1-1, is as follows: GAGVSQTPSNKVTEKGKYVELRCDPISGHTALYWYRQSLGQGPEFLIYFQGTGAADDSGLPNDRFFAVRPEGSVSTLKIQRTERGDSAVYLCASSPTGTGSNTEAFFGQGTRLTVV.

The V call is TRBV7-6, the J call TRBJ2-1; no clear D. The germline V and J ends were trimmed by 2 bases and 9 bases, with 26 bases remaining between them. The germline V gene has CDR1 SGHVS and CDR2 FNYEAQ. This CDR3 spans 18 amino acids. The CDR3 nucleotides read TGTGCCAGCAGCTTATTGACACCGACCCCGTACCTCGCCGGTGAGCAGTTCTTC. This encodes CASSLLTPTPYLAGEQFF.

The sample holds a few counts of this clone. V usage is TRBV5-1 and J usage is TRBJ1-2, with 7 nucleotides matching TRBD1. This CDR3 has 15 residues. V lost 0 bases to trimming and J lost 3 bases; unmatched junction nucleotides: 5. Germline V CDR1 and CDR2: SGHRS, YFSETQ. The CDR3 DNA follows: TGCGCCAGCAGCTTGGACGGGACAGCGTACTATGGCTACACCTTC. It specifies CASSLDGTAYYGYTF. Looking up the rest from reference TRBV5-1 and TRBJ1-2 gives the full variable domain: KAGVTQTPRYLIKTRGQQVTLSCSPISGHRSVSWYQQTPGQGLQFLFEYFSETQRNKGNFPGRFSGRQFSNSRSEMNVSTLELGDSALYLCASSLDGTAYYGYTFGSGTRLTVV.

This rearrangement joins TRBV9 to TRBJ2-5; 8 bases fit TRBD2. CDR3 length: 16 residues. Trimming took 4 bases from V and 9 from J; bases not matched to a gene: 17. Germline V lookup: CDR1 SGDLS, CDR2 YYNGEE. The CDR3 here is CASSTRLGLADSAQYF. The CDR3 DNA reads TGTGCCAGCAGCACTAGACTCGGACTAGCAGACTCGGCCCAGTACTTC.

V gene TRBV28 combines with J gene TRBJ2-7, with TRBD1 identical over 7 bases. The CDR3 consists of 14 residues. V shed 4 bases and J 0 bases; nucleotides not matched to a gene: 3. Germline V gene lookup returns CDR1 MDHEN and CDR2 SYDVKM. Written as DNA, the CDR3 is TGTGCCAGCAGTTCAGGGGGTCCCTCCTACGAGCAGTACTTC. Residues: CASSSGGPSYEQYF.